This T cell receptor (beta chain) stems from a study of T cell clonality in common variable immunodeficiency. Study-level results: Compared with healthy controls, CVID subjects showed increased TCRbeta clonality, mostly in about a third. Patient heterogeneity in the CVID cohort limited correlations between repertoire features and clinical complications. Reportedly, TCR beta sequences from common variable immunodeficiency showed fewer deletions and N-nucleotide insertions.

This clone was seen at least ten times. Its antigen is not known. The read ends 3 residues before the CDR3 terminus; that terminus is restored from the germline J gene. Equal genomic DNA amounts from CVID and control samples were sequenced. Assay used: immunoSEQ multiplex PCR; TCRdb lists only in-frame clones, some missing. This sample comprises roughly 30,000 clones, none seen once only. The CDR3 has 16 amino acids. The germline V gene has CDR1 KGHSH and CDR2 LQKENI. Unmatched junction bases numbered 11, after V lost 3 bases and J lost 6 bases. V usage is TRBV18 and J usage is TRBJ1-2; 9 positions agree with TRBD1. The source material was peripheral blood mononuclear cells. This sequence originates from a person aged 18 to 70 in good health. CDR3 DNA, as far as it was read: TGTGCCAGCTCACCCCTTCAAGGACAGGGGATCGATGGC. It translates to CASSPLQGQGIDG. The complete CDR3 sequence is CASSPLQGQGIDGYTF.